One and the same sample provided the 10 T cell receptor beta chains below, sequenced in a study of radiotherapy plus CTLA-4 blockade in lung cancer. The assay was immunoSEQ multiplex PCR, and TCRdb's table has in-frame clones only and misses some. The sample contains some 96,000 clones, around 88% of which appear only once. The sequencing used peripheral blood, collected from a patient treated with radiotherapy plus ipilimumab. All receptors derive from a human donor with non-small cell lung cancer that progressed on radiotherapy plus ipilimumab.

This clone has only a few counts. The junction and the germline gene differ at one end; a read error may be behind it. V and J are TRBV19 and TRBJ1-1; TRBD1 might be the D (5 bases). The CDR3 has 11 amino acids. CDR1 and CDR2 (germline): LNHDA, SQIVND (reference sequence). The CDR3 sequence: CASSIDRVNLF. The CDR3 coding sequence is TGTGCCAGTAGTATAGACAGGGTCAACCTTTTT.

The genes are TRBV18 and TRBJ2-2; 10 positions match TRBD1. CDR3 length: 17 amino acids. V was pared by 1 base and J by 3 bases, with 5 bases of the junction left unmatched. Germline V gene lookup returns CDR1 KGHSH and CDR2 LQKENI. This CDR3 is CASSPQMTGGYTGELFF. CDR3 bases: TGTGCCAGCTCACCACAAATGACAGGGGGCTACACCGGGGAGCTGTTTTTT.

The J gene is TRBJ2-1, the V gene TRBV19; the match to TRBD2 covers 7 bases. This CDR3 is 14 amino acids long. Germline lookup yields CDR1 LNHDA and CDR2 SQIVND (reference sequence). The J segment lost 5 bases and the V segment lost 4 bases, leaving 5 bases of the junction unmatched. The CDR3 is CASSRSGTHNEQFF. The CDR3 DNA reads as TGTGCCAGTAGTAGGAGCGGGACCCACAATGAGCAGTTCTTC.

The rearrangement uses TRBV2 and TRBJ2-7; no firm D call. CDR1 is SNHLY, CDR2 FYNNEI, per germline. CDR3 length: 14 amino acids. The V end was cut by 4 bases, the J end by 0 bases, with 10 bases between. Written as DNA, the CDR3 is TGTGCCAGCAGTGCACAAAGGAGCTCCTACGAGCAGTACTTC. Its protein is CASSAQRSSYEQYF.

The chain recombines TRBV2 with TRBJ2-3; the match to TRBD2 covers 7 bases. CDR1 is SNHLY, CDR2 FYNNEI, per germline. The CDR3 spans 14 residues. Trimming removed 3 bases from V and 2 bases from J; junction bases left unmatched: 2. CDR3 in DNA: TGTGCCAGCAGTGATGGGAGGGTCACAGATACGCAGTATTTT. Its translation is CASSDGRVTDTQYF. Complete variable domain (other parts from reference TRBV2 and TRBJ2-3): EPEVTQTPSHQVTQMGQEVILRCVPISNHLYFYWYRQILGQKVEFLVSFYNNEISEKSEIFDDQFSVERPDGSNFTLKIRSTKLEDSAMYFCASSDGRVTDTQYFGPGTRLTVL.

In its sample, this clone was seen once. The rearrangement links TRBV6-5 to TRBJ2-3, with D possibly matching TRBD2 (6 bases). The CDR3 covers 15 residues. The germline gives CDR1 MNHEY, CDR2 SVGAGI. V lost 0 bases and J 4 bases, leaving 11 bases between the germline ends. The DNA of the CDR3 is TGTGCCAGCAGTTACTCGCTAACGGGGGCAGATACGCAGTATTTT. Amino acids: CASSYSLTGADTQYF.

Regarding this clone: At one boundary the junction diverges from the germline segment, which might be a read error. The chain uses TRBV12-5 and TRBJ2-7; TRBD1 matches at 7 bases. The CDR3 is 13 amino acids. Germline CDR1 reads LGHNT; CDR2 reads FRNRAP. CDR3 bases: TGTGCTAGTGGTAGGGACAGTTCCTACGGGCAGTACTTC. Translation: CASGRDSSYGQYF.

This clone has a single count. The chain employs TRBV5-1 and TRBJ2-6; D is undetermined. The V end lost 6 bases, the J end lost 4 bases, and 14 bases lay between the germline ends. Germline V gene lookup returns CDR1 SGHRS and CDR2 YFSETQ. The CDR3 length is 15 residues. Written as DNA, the CDR3 is TGCGCCAGCACCTTATCGGGTGCCGGGGCCAACGTCCTGACTTTC. Its translation: CASTLSGAGANVLTF. The full variable domain, with the rest looked up from reference TRBV5-1 and TRBJ2-6, is KAGVTQTPRYLIKTRGQQVTLSCSPISGHRSVSWYQQTPGQGLQFLFEYFSETQRNKGNFPGRFSGRQFSNSRSEMNVSTLELGDSALYLCASTLSGAGANVLTFGAGSRLTVL.

The chain has TRBV7-3 and TRBJ2-5; D gene ambiguous. V gave up 2 bases and J gave up 4 bases, with 11 bases separating them. Germline V lookup: CDR1 SGHTA, CDR2 FQGTGA. The CDR3 length is 14 residues. CDR3 DNA: TGTGCCAGCAGCTTAGCGGCTTCGACAGAGACCCAGTACTTC. It translates to CASSLAASTETQYF.

This chain uses TRBV15 with TRBJ2-5, with TRBD2 matching 10 bases. V was clipped by 0 bases and J by 11 bases; unmatched bases: 9. The CDR3 has 15 amino acids. Per germline, CDR1 LNHNV and CDR2 YYDKDF (reference sequence). The DNA for the CDR3 is TGTGCCACCAGCAGAGATCGGGCTAGCGGGAGAGAGCAGTACTTC. It translates to CATSRDRASGREQYF.